Listed here are 10 T cell receptor beta chains from one sample, sequenced in a study of blood T cell repertoires in COVID-19. TCRdb's copy holds only in-frame clones and misses some; the assay was immunoSEQ multiplex PCR. In the table there are a few hundred thousand clones, 80% to 90% of which are singletons. The source material was PBMCs or T cells enriched from blood (not recorded which). The receptors here all came from a woman aged 40 to 50 with acute COVID-19.

This clone was detected once. The V and J genes are TRBV19 and TRBJ1-1; D call uncertain. V shed 3 bases and J shed 7 bases, with 18 bases lying between them. The CDR3 totals 15 residues. From germline, CDR1 is LNHDA and CDR2 SQIVND (reference sequence). As DNA, the CDR3 is TGTGCCAGTAGTATTGAGGTATGGAAAAAGAATGAAGCTTTCTTT. It is translated as CASSIEVWKKNEAFF.

The chain links TRBV12-3 or TRBV12-4 to TRBJ1-2; TRBD1 is a possible D gene (5 bases). Trimming removed 3 bases at V and 4 bases at J, with 9 bases between. This CDR3 has 13 amino acids. The CDR3 DNA reads as TGTGCCAGCAGTTTCAGGGAATCCTATGGCTACACCTTC. Its translation: CASSFRESYGYTF.

The rearrangement links TRBV28 to TRBJ1-5; the D is unclear. Trimming removed 2 bases at V and 6 bases at J, with 8 bases between. The V gene's germline CDR1 is MDHEN and CDR2 SYDVKM. This CDR3 is 13 amino acids long. The chain's CDR3 is CASSLVAGQPQHF. CDR3 sequence (DNA): TGTGCCAGCAGTTTAGTGGCGGGTCAGCCCCAGCATTTT.

The sample holds a few counts of this clone. The rearrangement uses TRBV4-3 and TRBJ1-6, with D possibly TRBD1 on 6 matching bases. CDR1 is LGHNA, CDR2 YSLEER, per germline. Trimming took off 0 bases at V and 8 bases at J, with 14 bases between the two ends. CDR3 size: 16 residues. CDR3 nucleotides: TGCGCCAGCAGCCAAGACCCGACAGGAGGATATTCACCCCTCCACTTT. The encoded protein is CASSQDPTGGYSPLHF.

CDR3 sequence: CASSIAITSTDTQYF. For the CDR3, the DNA is TGTGCCAGTAGTATAGCCATAACTAGCACAGATACGCAGTATTTT. The chain joins TRBV19 to TRBJ2-3; D is unclear. The germline V gene has CDR1 LNHDA and CDR2 SQIVND (reference sequence). V was trimmed by 1 base and J by 0 bases, leaving 8 bases between them. This CDR3 comprises 15 residues.

The gene calls are TRBV7-2 and TRBJ1-1; TRBD1 matches at 8 bases. The CDR3 extends over 14 amino acids. The trim removed 1 base at V and 5 bases at J, leaving 3 bases unmatched. The germline V gene encodes CDR1 SGHTA and CDR2 FQGNSA. The CDR3 loop reads CASSLDRGDTEAFF. CDR3 in DNA: TGTGCCAGCAGCTTAGACAGGGGGGATACTGAAGCTTTCTTT.

The V and J genes are TRBV19 and TRBJ1-1; 8 nucleotides agree with TRBD1. CDR3 size: 15 residues. CDR1 and CDR2 from the germline V gene are LNHDA and SQIVND (reference sequence). V lost 7 bases to trimming and J lost 3 bases; unmatched junction nucleotides: 10. CDR3 bases: TGTGCCAGTATCGCCCAGGGGGCGAAGTACACTGAAGCTTTCTTT. Translation: CASIAQGAKYTEAFF. Using reference TRBV19 and TRBJ1-1 for the parts outside the CDR3, the full variable domain is DGGITQSPKYLFRKEGQNVTLSCEQNLNHDAMYWYRQDPGQGLRLIYYSQIVNDFQKGDIAEGYSVSREKKESFPLTVTSAQKNPTAFYLCASIAQGAKYTEAFFGQGTRLTVV.

The chain combines TRBV3-1 (or the pseudogene TRBV3-2) with TRBJ1-2; TRBD1 agrees at 9 bases. After removal of 2 bases from V and 6 bases from J, the junction contained 13 bases not matched to a gene. Looked up from germline, CDR1 is LGHDT and CDR2 is YNNKEL (reference sequence). This CDR3 is built from 17 residues. The CDR3 region has the DNA TGTGCCAGCAGCCAACCTTGCCCGACGTACAGGGGGCATGGCTACACCTTC. It yields the protein CASSQPCPTYRGHGYTF.

This clone was recorded only once. This rearrangement joins TRBV14 to TRBJ2-2; weak D call: TRBD1 (6 bases). CDR3 length: 17 residues. Between the trimmed V and J ends, which lost 2 bases and 2 bases, there was a span of 15 bases. Germline CDR1 and CDR2: SGHDN and FVKESK. The CDR3, as DNA: TGTGCCAGCAGCCAATTCGGACAGCCATCCAACACCGGGGAGCTGTTTTTT. As protein: CASSQFGQPSNTGELFF.

V gene TRBV7-9 combines with J gene TRBJ1-1; 7 bases are shared with TRBD1. The CDR3 runs 15 residues. CDR1 and CDR2 from the germline V gene are SEHNR and FQNEAQ (reference sequence). Unmatched junction bases numbered 9, after V lost 5 bases and J lost 3 bases. The CDR3 nucleotides read TGTGCCAGCAGCCCCAGGGGGGCCACGGACACTGAAGCTTTCTTT. Its translation is CASSPRGATDTEAFF.